Each of the 9 T cell receptor beta chains below was sequenced from the same sample in a study of radiation and T cells in renal cell carcinoma. Sequencing used immunoSEQ multiplex PCR; TCRdb keeps in-frame clones, though not all of them. The repertoire holds some 100,000 clones, with over 75% as singletons. Time point in this sample: baseline pretreatment blood. The sample's treatment: 15 Gy SBRT to primary tumor, nephrectomy 4 weeks later. The sample here was blood, taken from a patient whose treatment included radiotherapy and nephrectomy. These receptors were taken from a man in his 60s with renal cell carcinoma.

V usage is TRBV29-1 and J usage is TRBJ2-5; TRBD1 is a possible D gene (5 bases). The CDR3 sequence is 15 residues long. Germline CDR1 is SQVTM and CDR2 is ANQGSEA. Trimming removed 6 bases at V and 2 bases at J, with 19 bases between. The CDR3 protein is CSVGPGRPGQETQYF. DNA of the CDR3: TGCAGCGTGGGGCCTGGACGCCCTGGGCAAGAGACCCAGTACTTC.

The chain couples TRBV29-1 to TRBJ1-1; 10 nucleotides agree with TRBD1. From germline, CDR1 is SQVTM and CDR2 ANQGSEA. Germline trimming cut 6 bases from V and 10 bases from J; bases unmatched to any gene: 11. This CDR3 is 13 amino acids long. The CDR3 DNA is TGCAGCGTCGGGGGACAGGGGCGTGGGAGAGCTTTCTTT. This encodes CSVGGQGRGRAFF.

The chain recombines TRBV18 with TRBJ1-5, with TRBD1 matching 9 bases. The V segment lost 3 bases and the J segment 8 bases; nucleotides outside the gene matches: 14. The CDR3 contains 17 residues. From germline, CDR1 is KGHSH and CDR2 LQKENI. CDR3 protein: CASSPMGTGSFREPQHF. DNA of the CDR3: TGTGCCAGCTCACCTATGGGGACAGGGTCTTTTAGGGAGCCCCAGCATTTT. The full variable domain, completed using reference TRBV18 and TRBJ1-5, is NAGVMQNPRHLVRRRGQEARLRCSPMKGHSHVYWYRQLPEEGLKFMVYLQKENIIDESGMPKERFSAEFPKEGPSILRIQQVVRGDSAAYFCASSPMGTGSFREPQHFGDGTRLSIL.

This clone was observed once. The CDR3 nucleotides read TGTGCCAGTAGTCCCAGCGGGTTAGGGTCCGGGGAGCTGTTTTTT. Protein product: CASSPSGLGSGELFF. The rearrangement joins TRBV19 to TRBJ2-2; D perhaps matches TRBD2 (6 bases). CDR1 is LNHDA and CDR2 is SQIVND in the germline V gene (reference sequence). The CDR3 runs to 15 residues. Trimming shortened V by 5 bases and J by 6 bases, and 16 bases separated the two germline ends. Together with reference TRBV19 and TRBJ2-2, the CDR3 gives the full variable domain: DGGITQSPKYLFRKEGQNVTLSCEQNLNHDAMYWYRQDPGQGLRLIYYSQIVNDFQKGDIAEGYSVSREKKESFPLTVTSAQKNPTAFYLCASSPSGLGSGELFFGEGSRLTVL.

The chain is built from TRBV5-1 and TRBJ2-7, with TRBD2 as a possible D gene (5 bases). Trimming removed 4 bases at V and 4 bases at J, with 12 bases between. This CDR3 is built from 13 residues. Germline CDR1 reads SGHRS; CDR2 reads YFSETQ. CDR3 sequence: CASSGEGIYEQYF. The DNA for the CDR3 is TGCGCCAGCAGCGGAGAGGGAATATACGAGCAGTACTTC.

The genes are TRBV5-1 and TRBJ2-5; 12 bases are a match to TRBD2. CDR1 and CDR2 from the germline V gene are SGHRS and YFSETQ. The CDR3 consists of 16 residues. The ends lost 4 bases at V and 0 bases at J; junction bases unmatched: 4. The CDR3 region is CASSPGLAGYQETQYF. CDR3 coding DNA: TGCGCCAGCAGCCCCGGACTAGCGGGGTACCAAGAGACCCAGTACTTC.

V gene TRBV4-3 combines with J gene TRBJ1-1; perhaps TRBD1 as D (5 bases). The V end lost 1 base, the J end lost 6 bases, and 18 bases lay between the germline ends. CDR1 LGHNA and CDR2 YSLEER come from the germline V gene. The CDR3 is made up of 16 amino acids. Written as DNA, the CDR3 is TGCGCCAGCAGCCAAGGAAGTGCCGGGGGGGAAGCTGAAGCTTTCTTT. Translating gives CASSQGSAGGEAEAFF.

This clone was counted only a few times. The V gene is TRBV25-1, the J gene TRBJ2-5; weak D call: TRBD2 (5 bases). The CDR3 runs 15 residues. CDR1 and CDR2 (germline): MGHDK, SYGVNS. V dropped 4 bases and J dropped 7 bases, with 19 bases sitting between them. The CDR3 sequence: CASSASLGGSRTQYF. CDR3 bases: TGTGCCAGCAGTGCCTCTCTCGGAGGAAGTCGGACCCAGTACTTC.

This sequence joins TRBV5-1 and TRBJ2-5, with 7 bases that match TRBD2. Germline CDR1 and CDR2: SGHRS and YFSETQ. The CDR3 totals 16 residues. The V gene end was trimmed by 0 bases and the J gene end by 1 base; junction bases not matched to a gene: 6. As DNA, the CDR3 is TGCGCCAGCAGCTTGGTAGTCAGGGAGGGCCAAGAGACCCAGTACTTC. Its protein is CASSLVVREGQETQYF.